This T cell receptor (beta chain) was recorded in a study of cytomegalovirus exposure and HLA in healthy donors. Overall study findings and caveats: Exclusion applied to some V segments, including TRBV6-2 and TRBV6-3, as they were indistinguishable. In a later analysis, V- and J-gene trimming of beta chains associated with a DCLRE1C missense variant, replicated independently.

Germline V CDR1 and CDR2: SGHVS, FQNEAQ. The CDR3 contains 13 residues. Between the trimmed V and J ends, which lost 6 bases and 1 base, there was a span of 10 bases. The PCR contained 60 Vbeta and 13 Jbeta primers. How the authors handled the data: A later analysis counted some 87 million unique TCR beta chains, some 11 million shared. Using immunoSEQ multiplex PCR, the repertoire was profiled, and TCRdb retains in-frame clones only, with some absent. D and trimming come from the DNA, and the V and J calls and clone size come from that table. The sample lists roughly 78,000 clones, roughly 64% occurring once. A few counts support this clone. Its antigen remains unidentified.

The source of this sequence is a man aged 30 to 45 in good health and CMV-seropositive. This chain joins TRBV7-8 and TRBJ2-7; D might be TRBD1 (5 bases). Specimen: PBMCs. The CDR3 DNA is TGTGCCAGCAGTTCCGACAGATCCTACGAGCAGTACTTC. This encodes CASSSDRSYEQYF.